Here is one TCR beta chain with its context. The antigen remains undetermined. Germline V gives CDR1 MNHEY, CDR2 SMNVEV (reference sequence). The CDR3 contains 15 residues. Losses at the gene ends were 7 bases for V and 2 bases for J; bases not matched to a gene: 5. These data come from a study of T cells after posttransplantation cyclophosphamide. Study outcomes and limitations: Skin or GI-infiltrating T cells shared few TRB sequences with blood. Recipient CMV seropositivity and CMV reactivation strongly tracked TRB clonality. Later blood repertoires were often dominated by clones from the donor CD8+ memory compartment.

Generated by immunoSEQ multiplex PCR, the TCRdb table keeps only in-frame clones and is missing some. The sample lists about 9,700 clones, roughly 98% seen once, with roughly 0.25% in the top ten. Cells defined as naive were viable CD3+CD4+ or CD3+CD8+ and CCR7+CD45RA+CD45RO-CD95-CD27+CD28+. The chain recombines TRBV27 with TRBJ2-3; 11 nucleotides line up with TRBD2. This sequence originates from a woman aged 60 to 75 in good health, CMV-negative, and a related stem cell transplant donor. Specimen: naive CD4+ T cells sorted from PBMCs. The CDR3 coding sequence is TGTGCCAGCACCGGGACTAGCGGACTCACAGATACGCAGTATTTT. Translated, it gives CASTGTSGLTDTQYF.